A single T cell receptor beta chain is shown here with its context. These data originate in a study of T cell repertoires in cytomegalovirus infection. TCRdb re-called the reads through MiXCR, storing one row per CDR3 protein. The sample contains around 320,000 distinct CDR3 sequences, more than 9% of which appear only once. This CDR3 has 18 amino acids. Germline loops: CDR1 SGHAT, CDR2 FQNNGV. The V and J ends lost 6 bases and 6 bases, in that order; junction bases with no gene match: 14. Input material: PBMCs. The chain combines TRBV11-2 with TRBJ2-7; 16 bases fit TRBD2. The clonotype was recovered from a human donor in good health (CMV status not recorded). Some clones in this sample may be carry-over from other donors' samples. CDR3 region: CASRPGLAGGPGGGEQYF. CDR3 DNA: TGTGCCAGCAGACCGGGACTAGCGGGGGGGCCCGGAGGGGGCGAGCAGTACTTC.